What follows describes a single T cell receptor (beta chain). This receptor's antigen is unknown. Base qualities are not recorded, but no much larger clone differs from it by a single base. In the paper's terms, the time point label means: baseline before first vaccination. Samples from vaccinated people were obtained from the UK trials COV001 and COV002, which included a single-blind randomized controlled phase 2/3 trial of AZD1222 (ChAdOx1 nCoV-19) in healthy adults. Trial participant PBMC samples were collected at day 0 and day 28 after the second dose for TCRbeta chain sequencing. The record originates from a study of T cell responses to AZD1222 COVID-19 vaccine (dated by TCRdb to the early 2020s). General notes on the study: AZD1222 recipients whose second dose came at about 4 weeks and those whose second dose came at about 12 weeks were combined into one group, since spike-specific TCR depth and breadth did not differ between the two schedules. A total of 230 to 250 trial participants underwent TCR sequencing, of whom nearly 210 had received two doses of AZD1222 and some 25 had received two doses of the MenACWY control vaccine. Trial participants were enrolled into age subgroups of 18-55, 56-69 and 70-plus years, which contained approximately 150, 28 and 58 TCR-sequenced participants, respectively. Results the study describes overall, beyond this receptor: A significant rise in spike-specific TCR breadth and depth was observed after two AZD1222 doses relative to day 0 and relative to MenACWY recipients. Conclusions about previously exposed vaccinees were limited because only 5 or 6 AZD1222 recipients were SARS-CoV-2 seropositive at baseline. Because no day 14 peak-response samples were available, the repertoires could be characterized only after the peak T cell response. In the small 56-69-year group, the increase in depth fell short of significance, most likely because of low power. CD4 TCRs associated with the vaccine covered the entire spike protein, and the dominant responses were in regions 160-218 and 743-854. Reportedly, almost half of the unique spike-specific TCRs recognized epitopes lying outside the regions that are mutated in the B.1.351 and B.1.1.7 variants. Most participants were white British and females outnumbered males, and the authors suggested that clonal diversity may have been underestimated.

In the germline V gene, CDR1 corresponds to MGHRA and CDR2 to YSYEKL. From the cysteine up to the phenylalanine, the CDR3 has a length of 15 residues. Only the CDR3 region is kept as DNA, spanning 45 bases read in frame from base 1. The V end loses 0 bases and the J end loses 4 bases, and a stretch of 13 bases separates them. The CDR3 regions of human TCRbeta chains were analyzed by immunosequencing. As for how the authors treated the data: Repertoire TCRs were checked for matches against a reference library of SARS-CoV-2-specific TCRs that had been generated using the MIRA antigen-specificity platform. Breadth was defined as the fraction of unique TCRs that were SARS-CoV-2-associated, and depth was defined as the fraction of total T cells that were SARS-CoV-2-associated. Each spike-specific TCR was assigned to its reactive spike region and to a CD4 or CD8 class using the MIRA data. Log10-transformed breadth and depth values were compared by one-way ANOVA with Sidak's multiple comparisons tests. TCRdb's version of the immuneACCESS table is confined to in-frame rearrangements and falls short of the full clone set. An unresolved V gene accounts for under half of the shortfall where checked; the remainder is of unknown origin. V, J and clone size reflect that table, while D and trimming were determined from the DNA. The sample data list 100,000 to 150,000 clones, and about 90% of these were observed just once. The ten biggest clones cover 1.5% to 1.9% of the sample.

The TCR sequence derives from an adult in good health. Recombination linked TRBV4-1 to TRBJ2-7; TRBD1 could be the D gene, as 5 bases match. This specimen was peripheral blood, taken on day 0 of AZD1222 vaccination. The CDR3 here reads CASSQESGPNYEQYF. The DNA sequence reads TGCGCCAGCAGCCAAGAATCAGGGCCCAATTACGAGCAGTACTTC.